These T cell receptor beta chains were read from a single sample in a study of T cell responses to AZD1222 COVID-19 vaccine. The assay was immunoSEQ multiplex PCR, and TCRdb's table has in-frame clones only and misses some. In the table there are some 150,000 clones, more than 75% of which are singletons. The sequenced sample was peripheral blood, obtained 28 days after the second AZD1222 dose. Receptors were obtained from an adult who received the AZD1222 COVID-19 vaccine. The conserved cysteine and the conserved F or W are not part of the CDR3 here. Fields, in order: CDR3 length, J gene, V gene, CDR3 protein.

>16|TRBJ1-5|TRBV2
ASSEYSGGKGGNQPQH
>11|TRBJ1-2|TRBV27
ASSPQGGSGYT
>11|TRBJ1-1|TRBV19
ASSIKGDTEAF
>15|TRBJ1-3|TRBV6-2/TRBV6-3
ASSYEEGQGARNTIY
>14|TRBJ2-7|TRBV7-9
ASSHSTGTGGYEQY
>12|TRBJ1-1|TRBV7-9
ASSLELMGAEAF
>13|TRBJ1-2|TRBV6-1
ASSEDPFGGYGYT
>10|TRBJ2-7|TRBV2
ASTPTAYEQY
>10|TRBJ2-7|TRBV29-1
SVEGHSYEQY
>10|TRBJ1-2|TRBV29-1
SVGTGGDGYT
>15|TRBJ2-5|TRBV3-1/TRBV3-2
ASSQDRPLAYQETQY
>10|TRBJ1-1|TRBV10-3
ASEDRGTEAF
>11|TRBJ2-3|TRBV5-1
ASSFRDRDTQY
>11|TRBJ1-1|TRBV11-1
ASSLDRNTEAF
>13|TRBJ2-7|TRBV29-1
SVEGPPGDEYEQY
>13|TRBJ1-1|TRBV5-1
ASSLVTGQGTEAF
>11|TRBJ2-3|TRBV28
ASSPTGQGTQY
>11|TRBJ2-2|TRBV12-3/TRBV12-4
ASKRGSTGELF
>13|TRBJ1-6|TRBV4-3
ASSPVSSYNSPLH